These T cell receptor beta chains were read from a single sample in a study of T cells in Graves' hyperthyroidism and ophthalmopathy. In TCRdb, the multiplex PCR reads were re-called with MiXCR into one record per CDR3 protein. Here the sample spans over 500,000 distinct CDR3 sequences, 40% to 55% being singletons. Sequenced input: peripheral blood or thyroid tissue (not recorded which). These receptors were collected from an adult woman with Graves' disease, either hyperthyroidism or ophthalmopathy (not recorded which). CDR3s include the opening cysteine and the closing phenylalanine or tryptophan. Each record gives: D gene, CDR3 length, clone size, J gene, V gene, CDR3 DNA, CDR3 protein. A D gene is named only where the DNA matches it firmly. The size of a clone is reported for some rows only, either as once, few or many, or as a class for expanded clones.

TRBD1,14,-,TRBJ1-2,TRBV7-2,TGTGCCAGCAGTCGACCGGACAGGGGTTATGGCTACACCTTC,CASSRPDRGYGYTF
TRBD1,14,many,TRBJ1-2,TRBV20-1,TGCAGTGTCAAGTCCGGGACAGGTTGGGGAGGCTACACCTTC,CSVKSGTGWGGYTF
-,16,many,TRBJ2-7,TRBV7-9,TGTGCCAGCAGCTTAGGGTCCGGCGGGGCCCCCTACGAGCAGTACTTC,CASSLGSGGAPYEQYF
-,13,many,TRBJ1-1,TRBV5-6,TGTGCCAGCAGCCTAACGAATAGACAGGTCGCTTTCTTT,CASSLTNRQVAFF
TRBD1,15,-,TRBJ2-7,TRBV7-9,TGTGCCAGCAGCCGCAAAATGACAGGGTTTTATGAGCAGTACTTC,CASSRKMTGFYEQYF
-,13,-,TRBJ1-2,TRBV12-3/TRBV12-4,TGTGCCAGCAGTTTTGGTGCAGAAAATGGCTACACCTTC,CASSFGAENGYTF
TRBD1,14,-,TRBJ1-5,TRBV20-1,TGCAGTGCGTTAACAGGGGGTAGCAATCAGGCCCAGCATTTT,CSALTGGSNQAQHF
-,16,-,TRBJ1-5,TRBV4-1,TGCGCCAGCAGCCAAACTCTGTCGCAGCTCAATCAGCCCCAGCATTTT,CASSQTLSQLNQPQHF
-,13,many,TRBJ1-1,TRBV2,TGTGCCAGCAGTTTAGACTTTTCCACTGAAGCTTTCTTT,CASSLDFSTEAFF
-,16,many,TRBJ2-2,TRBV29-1,TGCAGCGTTGAAGGGATACCGGGACGGGACACCGGGGAGCTGTTTTTT,CSVEGIPGRDTGELFF
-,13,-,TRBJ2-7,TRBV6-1,TGTGCCAGCAGCCAGGGTTCACTCTACGAGCAGTACTTC,CASSQGSLYEQYF
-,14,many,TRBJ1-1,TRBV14,TGTGCCAGCAGCCCACAGGTCGTTCGAACTGAAGCTTTCTTT,CASSPQVVRTEAFF
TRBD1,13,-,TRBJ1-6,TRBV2,TGTGCCAGCTTCGAGGAAGGCCGAGACAGGGTTCACTTT,CASFEEGRDRVHF
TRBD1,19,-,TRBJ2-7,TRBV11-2,TGTGCCAGCAGCTTACGGGGACAGGGCTCCTTAAGGAGCTCCTACGAGCAGTACTTC,CASSLRGQGSLRSSYEQYF
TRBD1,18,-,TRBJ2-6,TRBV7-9,TGTGCCAGCAGCCACCGGGACAGGTATAGCTCTGGGGCCAACGTCCTGACTTTC,CASSHRDRYSSGANVLTF
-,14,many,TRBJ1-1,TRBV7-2,TGTGCCAGCAGCTTTGGGGGAATGAACACTGAAGCTTTCTTT,CASSFGGMNTEAFF
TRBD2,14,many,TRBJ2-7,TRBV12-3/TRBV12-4,TGTGCCAGCAGTACTAGCGGGAGACGTTACGAGCAGTACTTC,CASSTSGRRYEQYF